The 17 T cell receptor beta chains listed next were all sequenced from one sample in a study of graft-versus-host responses after intestinal transplantation. Which antigens these TCRs recognize remains unknown. TCRdb's table, derived via immunoSEQ multiplex PCR, lists solely in-frame clones and lacks some. This sample carries tens of thousands of clones, 90% of them seen once, and the ten largest clones take roughly 4%. Sample: unstimulated CD8+ T cells sorted from spleen or lymph node cells, taken before transplant. The receptors stem from a human donor who was the organ donor for an intestinal transplant.

The rearrangement joins TRBV27 to TRBJ1-5, with D uncertain. Trimming left V 2 bases short and J 5 bases short, with 10 bases between. CDR1 is MNHEY, CDR2 SMNVEV, per germline (reference sequence). The CDR3 runs 14 residues. CDR3 DNA: TGTGCCAGCAGTTTAAGGGTGGGAGATCAGCCCCAGCATTTT. Protein: CASSLRVGDQPQHF.

The CDR3 DNA sequence: TGTGCCAGCAGCTTCGGTCGGGGAAGCACTGAAGCTTTCTTT. Translated, it gives CASSFGRGSTEAFF. The chain employs TRBV5-6 and TRBJ1-1, with D uncertain. In germline, CDR1 is SGHDT, CDR2 YYEEEE. The CDR3 runs 14 residues. V lost 2 bases, J lost 4 bases, and 12 bases lay in between.

This clone was counted once. V usage is TRBV25-1 and J usage is TRBJ1-1, with D unclear. The length of the CDR3 is 13 residues. Per germline, CDR1 MGHDK and CDR2 SYGVNS. Trimming removed 6 bases at V and 3 bases at J, with 11 bases between. The CDR3 sequence: CASRTRGYTEAFF. The CDR3 DNA is TGTGCCAGCAGGACCCGGGGTTACACTGAAGCTTTCTTT.

Remarks on this clone: One end of the junction varies from germline; a read error may be responsible. The chain is built from TRBV7-7 and TRBJ1-6, with D uncertain. This CDR3 region has 15 residues. Germline V gives CDR1 SSHAT, CDR2 FNYEAQ (reference sequence). The DNA for the CDR3 is TGTGCTAGCAGCTTAATACATACTAATAATTCACCCCTCCACTTT. Protein sequence: CASSLIHTNNSPLHF.

The V and J genes are TRBV7-8 and TRBJ1-2; maybe TRBD1 (6 bases). This CDR3 spans 16 amino acids. The germline CDR1 and CDR2 sequences are SGHVS and FQNEAQ. Trimming stripped 5 bases from V and 4 bases from J, with 20 bases between. The CDR3 here is CASSPRDNPRLYGYTF. The CDR3 DNA sequence: TGTGCCAGCAGCCCACGGGACAACCCTCGTCTCTATGGCTACACCTTC.

The chain couples TRBV4-2 to TRBJ2-5; a weak D match, TRBD2 (6 bases). The germline V gene encodes CDR1 LGHNA and CDR2 YNFKEQ. The CDR3 covers 18 residues. Trimming removed 0 bases from V and 4 bases from J, with 21 bases in between. As DNA, the CDR3 is TGTGCCAGCAGCCAAGAGAATTGGGGGGACGCGCCAACAGAGACCCAGTACTTC. Translating gives CASSQENWGDAPTETQYF.

This chain uses TRBV6-1 with TRBJ2-7; 12 bases align to TRBD1. CDR1 MNHNS and CDR2 SASEGT come from the germline V gene. CDR3 length: 17 residues. V trimming: 2 bases; J trimming: 4 bases; junction bases outside the gene matches: 9. This chain's CDR3 is CASSETLPGQGAYEQYV. The DNA for the CDR3 is TGTGCCAGCAGTGAAACTTTACCGGGACAGGGGGCTTACGAGCAGTACGTC.

This clone was recorded only once. The rearrangement uses TRBV6-1 and TRBJ2-1, with D maybe TRBD2 (5 bases). CDR3 size: 13 residues. V was clipped by 3 bases and J by 4 bases, with 7 bases between them. The germline V gene has CDR1 MNHNS and CDR2 SASEGT. The CDR3 DNA is TGTGCCAGCAGTGAGGGAGAGTACAATGAGCAGTTCTTC. This codes for CASSEGEYNEQFF.

This clone is a singleton in its sample. The chain uses TRBV29-1 and TRBJ1-3; a possible D gene is TRBD1 (5 bases). In germline, CDR1 is SQVTM, CDR2 ANQGSEA. This CDR3 has 13 residues. As DNA, the CDR3 is TGCAGTATTACAGGAAACTCTGGAAACACCATATATTTT. Translated, it gives CSITGNSGNTIYF.

The chain couples TRBV27 to TRBJ2-2; no firm D call. CDR1 is MNHEY and CDR2 is SMNVEV in the germline V gene (reference sequence). This CDR3 has 12 amino acids. V dropped 5 bases and J dropped 3 bases, with 4 bases sitting between them. The CDR3 sequence: CASSPDTGELFF. As DNA, the CDR3 is TGTGCCAGCAGTCCCGACACCGGGGAGCTGTTTTTT.

The CDR3 loop reads CASSFGTGVVEGYTF. In nucleotides, the CDR3 is TGTGCCAGCAGCTTCGGGACAGGGGTCGTTGAAGGCTACACCTTC. The chain is built from TRBV5-6 and TRBJ1-2; 10 positions agree with TRBD1. The J segment lost 8 bases and the V segment lost 2 bases, leaving 9 bases of the junction unmatched. Per germline, CDR1 SGHDT and CDR2 YYEEEE. CDR3 length: 15 amino acids.

The chain combines TRBV7-9 with TRBJ1-4, with 7 positions matching TRBD1. Germline V gene data show CDR1 as SEHNR and CDR2 as FQNEAQ (reference sequence). This CDR3 region has 17 residues. Germline trimming cut 4 bases from V and 7 bases from J; bases unmatched to any gene: 15. CDR3 sequence (DNA): TGTGCCAGCAGCTCCCCCTGGTCAGGGACAGAGCGTGAAAAACTGTTTTTT. It translates to CASSSPWSGTEREKLFF.

This chain connects TRBV19 to TRBJ1-2; D gene unclear. Per germline, CDR1 LNHDA and CDR2 SQIVND (reference sequence). Trimming left V 3 bases short and J 0 bases short, with 11 bases between. CDR3 length: 15 amino acids. The CDR3: CASSIAAAANYGYTF. The CDR3 DNA is TGTGCCAGTAGTATTGCGGCGGCCGCTAACTATGGCTACACCTTC.

The V and J genes are TRBV6-6 and TRBJ1-5; no clear D. The CDR3 runs to 12 residues. Trimming removed 2 bases at V and 9 bases at J, with 8 bases between. Germline V gene sequence: CDR1 MNHNY, CDR2 SVGAGI (reference sequence). Written as DNA, the CDR3 is TGTGCCAGCAGTTACCCGCCCGGGCCCCAGCATTTT. Translated, it gives CASSYPPGPQHF.

The V call is TRBV6-1, the J call TRBJ2-2, with a weak D call TRBD1 (6 bases). From germline, CDR1 is MNHNS and CDR2 SASEGT. This CDR3 has 15 residues. Trimming took off 5 bases at V and 5 bases at J, with 15 bases between the two ends. The CDR3 coding sequence is TGTGCCAGCAGTACACAAAGGGGGTTGACCGGGGAGCTGTTTTTT. It codes for CASSTQRGLTGELFF.

The chain joins TRBV28 to TRBJ2-2, with 8 bases aligning to TRBD1. Losses at the gene ends were 5 bases for V and 4 bases for J; bases not matched to a gene: 12. The germline V gene encodes CDR1 MDHEN and CDR2 SYDVKM. CDR3 length equals 17 residues. CDR3 in amino acids: CASSLQGAFLGTGELFF. The CDR3 DNA is TGTGCCAGCAGTCTTCAGGGGGCCTTCTTGGGCACCGGGGAGCTGTTTTTT.

This clone was detected only once. The chain recombines TRBV19 with TRBJ1-2; a weak D match, TRBD1 (5 bases). V lost 6 bases to trimming and J lost 0 bases, with 11 bases between them. The CDR3 loop spans 14 amino acids. Per germline, CDR1 LNHDA and CDR2 SQIVND (reference sequence). The CDR3 spells CASSGGLANYGYTF. In DNA, the CDR3 is TGTGCCAGTAGCGGGGGACTCGCTAACTATGGCTACACCTTC. The full variable domain, in which reference TRBV19 and TRBJ1-2 provide the parts outside the CDR3, is DGGITQSPKYLFRKEGQNVTLSCEQNLNHDAMYWYRQDPGQGLRLIYYSQIVNDFQKGDIAEGYSVSREKKESFPLTVTSAQKNPTAFYLCASSGGLANYGYTFGSGTRLTVV.